This is a list of T cell receptor beta chains from one sample in a study of blood T cell repertoires in COVID-19. TCRdb keeps only in-frame clones here, not all; method: immunoSEQ multiplex PCR. Of under 150,000 clones listed, less than 90% are singletons. The sequenced material came from peripheral blood. These receptors originate from a man aged 70 or older with acute or convalescent COVID-19. Each CDR3 is given without its conserved first and last residue. Not all rows give a size; the values are once, few, many and, for expanded clones, a class.

clone_size | j_call | v_call | cdr3_aa
NA | TRBJ1-1 | TRBV5-1 | ASSFRQGSNTEAF
few | TRBJ2-1 | TRBV5-1 | ASSLAEGAYEQF
once | TRBJ2-2 | TRBV5-1 | ASSLTGANTGELF
NA | TRBJ2-1 | TRBV3-1/TRBV3-2 | ASRLAGPYNEQF
NA | TRBJ1-1 | TRBV6-5 | ASIPGLLNTEAF
NA | TRBJ1-2 | TRBV2 | ASMGLNYGYT
NA | TRBJ1-2 | TRBV28 | ASSFEGYGYT
NA | TRBJ1-1 | TRBV5-1 | ASSLQGQMNTEAF
NA | TRBJ2-3 | TRBV5-1 | ASSIGQGRTDTQY
NA | TRBJ1-2 | TRBV6-5 | ASSTGHWSGGYT
NA | TRBJ2-2 | TRBV27 | ASSPRVANTGELF
NA | TRBJ1-1 | TRBV29-1 | SVESGALNTEAF
NA | TRBJ1-2 | TRBV5-8 | ASRAAAGSYGYT
once | TRBJ2-2 | TRBV6-5 | ASSYSGGGTGELF
NA | TRBJ2-1 | TRBV6-1 | ASSEARGSSYNEQF
NA | TRBJ2-3 | TRBV5-1 | ASSPPQEDTQY
once | TRBJ1-2 | TRBV2 | ASSVRVGNYGYT